This T cell receptor beta chain comes out of a study of T cell responses to AZD1222 COVID-19 vaccine. Study-level points and caveats: At baseline, just five or six AZD1222 recipients tested seropositive.

This clone was recorded once. Its matching antigen is unknown. This CDR3 is 13 amino acids long. From germline, CDR1 is MNHEY and CDR2 SMNVEV (reference sequence). V lost 5 bases, J lost 4 bases, and 9 bases lay in between. Sequenced by immunoSEQ multiplex PCR; TCRdb stores in-frame clones only, minus some. The table lists tens of thousands of clones, roughly 78% of them singletons. This chain uses TRBV27 with TRBJ2-1; no firm D call. This clonotype originated in an adult in good health. Material: peripheral blood, obtained on day 0 of AZD1222 vaccination. The CDR3 sequence is CASSQKEYNEQFF. The CDR3 DNA follows: TGTGCCAGCAGTCAGAAAGAATACAATGAGCAGTTCTTC.